This T cell receptor beta chain was profiled in a study of blood T cell repertoires in COVID-19. Study-wide context: From the United States, Italy and Spain came samples of acute and convalescent COVID-19. The cDNA or gDNA used as material had been derived from T cells, B-cell-depleted T cells, or PBMCs.

How the authors handled the data: Scientists estimated how many nucleated cells there were by amplifying reference gene primers. Data came from immunoSEQ multiplex PCR; TCRdb stores just in-frame clones and leaves some out. V and J calls plus clone size are reproduced from that table; the DNA served to infer D and trimming. The sample carries about 110,000 clones, less than 80% recorded once. Trimming removed 2 bases from V and 7 bases from J, with 12 bases in between. CDR3 size: 15 residues. The germline CDR1 and CDR2 sequences are KGHSH and LQKENI. The origin of this receptor is a man in his 70s with active or convalescent COVID-19. This chain joins TRBV18 and TRBJ1-6; D is uncertain. Specimen: peripheral blood. CDR3 amino acids: CASSPEGSGNSPLHF. CDR3 nucleotide sequence: TGTGCCAGCTCACCAGAGGGTTCGGGAAATTCACCCCTCCACTTT.